The 18 T cell receptor beta chains presented below share a single source sample, sequenced in a study of response to subunit inactivated influenza vaccine. TCRdb independently ran MiXCR on the RT-PCR reads; one entry per CDR3 protein. The sample shows about 700,000 distinct CDR3 sequences, 15% to 18% of them seen only once. This sample comprised PBMCs from blood, obtained roughly 12 days after vaccination. Receptors originate from a man aged 45 to 65 who received an inactivated influenza vaccine.

This clonotype showed up just a few times. The chain uses TRBV28 and TRBJ2-7, with D hard to call. V dropped 6 bases and J dropped 4 bases, with 7 bases sitting between them. The CDR3 is made up of 11 amino acids. Germline CDR1 is MDHEN and CDR2 is SYDVKM. As DNA, the CDR3 is TGTGCCAGCAGACAAAGGTACGAGCAGTACTTC. Translated, it gives CASRQRYEQYF.

The table lists this clonotype with a few counts. V gene TRBV4-3 combines with J gene TRBJ1-5; 7 bases fit TRBD1. The CDR3 is 17 amino acids. V lost 0 bases, J lost 2 bases, and 7 bases stayed unmatched. Per germline, CDR1 LGHNA and CDR2 YSLEER. The CDR3 reads CASSQDLGQGGNQPQHF. In nucleotides, the CDR3 is TGCGCCAGCAGCCAAGATTTGGGCCAGGGGGGCAATCAGCCCCAGCATTTT.

This clonotype appeared a few times. The gene calls are TRBV19 and TRBJ2-5; 9 bases match TRBD1. CDR1 LNHDA and CDR2 SQIVND come from the germline V gene (reference sequence). The CDR3 runs 16 residues. The V segment lost 6 bases and the J segment 4 bases; nucleotides outside the gene matches: 12. The DNA for the CDR3 is TGTGCCAGTAGCCACAGCCCGGGACAGGGCATAGAGACCCAGTACTTC. As protein: CASSHSPGQGIETQYF.

A note on this clonotype: A junction end diverges from the germline sequence, so it may reflect a read error. The chain employs TRBV12-3 or TRBV12-4 and TRBJ2-1, with TRBD2 matching 8 bases. This CDR3 spans 15 amino acids. CDR3: CASSLAAGGGDEQFF. The CDR3 DNA reads as TGTGCCAGCAGTCTAGCTGCGGGAGGTGGCGATGAGCAGTTCTTC.

Only a few counts were recorded for this clonotype. V gene TRBV14 combines with J gene TRBJ2-7, with 7 bases fitting TRBD1. In germline, CDR1 is SGHDN, CDR2 FVKESK. J lost 7 bases, V lost 3 bases, and 12 bases had no gene match. CDR3 length: 15 amino acids. CDR3 DNA: TGTGCCAGCAGCCAGCCGGGACAGTACAGGCGGGAGCAGTACTTC. Translating gives CASSQPGQYRREQYF.

The rearrangement uses TRBV3-1 and TRBJ2-1; D not certain. Germline V gene data show CDR1 as LGHDT and CDR2 as YNNKEL (reference sequence). The V end lost 11 bases, the J end lost 1 base, and 24 bases lay between the germline ends. The length of the CDR3 is 17 residues. The DNA for the CDR3 is TGTGCCTCCAGCAAGGAGATGACATGGGCTTCCTACAATGAGCAGTTCTTC. Translation: CASSKEMTWASYNEQFF.

This clonotype was seen at least ten times. The chain recombines TRBV28 with TRBJ2-1; 7 nucleotides agree with TRBD1. Germline values: CDR1 MDHEN, CDR2 SYDVKM. The J segment lost 4 bases and the V segment lost 1 base, leaving 4 bases of the junction unmatched. The length of the CDR3 is 15 residues. Here the CDR3 reads CASSLLRGQYNEQFF. The CDR3 nucleotides read TGTGCCAGCAGTTTATTAAGGGGACAGTACAATGAGCAGTTCTTC.

This clonotype was counted between two and nine times. This chain connects TRBV21-1 to TRBJ2-5; TRBD1 is the table's D call and was not checked against the DNA. TRBV21-1 is a pseudogene. CDR3 length: 17 residues. The CDR3 reads CASSKVFMGPTEETQYF. CDR3 nucleotides: TGTGCCAGCAGCAAAGTTTTTATGGGACCAACTGAAGAGACCCAGTACTTC.

V is TRBV27 and J is TRBJ2-3, with D possibly being TRBD2 (5 bases). CDR1 and CDR2 from the germline V gene are MNHEY and SMNVEV (reference sequence). CDR3 length: 16 amino acids. Trimming pared 2 bases from V and 10 bases from J, leaving 22 bases between. The CDR3 reads CASSLGSPLSGDPQYF. The CDR3 region has the DNA TGTGCCAGCAGTTTAGGATCTCCTCTATCCGGGGATCCGCAGTATTTT.

The chain recombines TRBV7-9 with TRBJ1-6; D not certain. V was pared by 5 bases and J by 6 bases, with 11 bases between. Germline CDR1 reads SEHNR; CDR2 reads FQNEAQ (reference sequence). This CDR3 has 14 residues. The CDR3 nucleotides read TGTGCCAGCAGCCTAACACAATCTAATTCACCCCTCCACTTT. This gives the protein CASSLTQSNSPLHF.

This clonotype was found a few times. The CDR3 spells CASSLVSGQGAPLHF. DNA for the CDR3: TGTGCCAGCAGCTTAGTATCGGGACAGGGGGCACCCCTCCACTTT. J is TRBJ1-6 and V is TRBV7-9; 11 bases fit TRBD1. With 1 base clipped from V and 11 bases from J, the junction kept 4 bases outside the gene matches. The CDR3 totals 15 residues. Germline CDR1 is SEHNR and CDR2 is FQNEAQ (reference sequence).

At least ten counts were recorded for this clonotype. This chain links TRBV12-2 with TRBJ2-3; the table's TRBD2 call for D was not verified on the DNA. TRBV12-2 is a listed pseudogene. The CDR3 extends over 17 amino acids. CDR3 in DNA: TGTGCAAGTCGCTTAGCGAGTCGGGGGGGATACACAGATACGCAGTATTTT. This codes for CASRLASRGGYTDTQYF.

In its sample, this clonotype was seen a few times. This chain links TRBV9 with TRBJ1-5, with 7 bases matching TRBD1. Unmatched junction bases numbered 7, after V lost 6 bases and J lost 4 bases. This CDR3 contains 14 residues. Germline V gives CDR1 SGDLS, CDR2 YYNGEE. The CDR3 nucleotides are TGTGCCAGCAATCGACAGGGCGGGAATCAGCCCCAGCATTTT. Amino acids: CASNRQGGNQPQHF.

This chain links TRBV7-2 with TRBJ1-1, with D unclear. The CDR3 length is 14 residues. The germline V gene has CDR1 SGHTA and CDR2 FQGNSA. V shed 5 bases and J shed 1 base, with 11 bases lying between them. CDR3 protein: CASSRQIWNTEAFF. CDR3 coding DNA: TGTGCCAGCAGCCGTCAAATATGGAACACTGAAGCTTTCTTT.

The chain combines TRBV5-6 with TRBJ2-3; tentatively, D is TRBD2 (5 bases). Germline-derived CDR1 and CDR2 are SGHDT and YYEEEE. CDR3 size: 15 residues. Between the trimmed V and J ends, which lost 0 bases and 5 bases, there was a span of 13 bases. The CDR3 DNA reads as TGTGCCAGCAGCTTGGCTAGCCCAGGAGGAGATACGCAGTATTTT. Residues: CASSLASPGGDTQYF.

In its sample, this clonotype was seen a few times. The CDR3 loop reads CASSPLPPVEQFF. The CDR3 DNA is TGTGCCAGCAGCCCACTACCCCCGGTTGAGCAGTTCTTC. The V gene is TRBV7-2, the J gene TRBJ2-1, with D hard to call. V was shortened by 5 bases and J by 9 bases, with 14 bases between the two germline ends. Germline loops: CDR1 SGHTA, CDR2 FQGNSA. The CDR3 is made up of 13 amino acids.

The chain employs TRBV6-2 or TRBV6-3 and TRBJ2-1, with D hard to call. The CDR3 extends over 15 amino acids. V was cut by 4 bases and J by 10 bases, with 20 bases left in between. CDR1 MNHEY and CDR2 SVGEGT come from the germline V gene. The CDR3: CASSLGLRISPEQFF. CDR3 DNA: TGTGCCAGCAGTTTAGGCCTACGGATTTCGCCGGAGCAGTTCTTC.

This clonotype was detected only a few times. V usage is TRBV5-5 and J usage is TRBJ2-1, with 11 bases lining up with TRBD2. The CDR3 spans 17 residues. Germline CDR1 SGHKS, CDR2 YYEKEE (reference sequence). With V trimmed by 5 bases and J by 6 bases, 13 bases remained unmatched. The CDR3 protein is CASSVSSGRFASNEQFF. CDR3 nucleotides: TGTGCCAGCAGTGTATCTAGCGGGAGGTTTGCGTCCAATGAGCAGTTCTTC.